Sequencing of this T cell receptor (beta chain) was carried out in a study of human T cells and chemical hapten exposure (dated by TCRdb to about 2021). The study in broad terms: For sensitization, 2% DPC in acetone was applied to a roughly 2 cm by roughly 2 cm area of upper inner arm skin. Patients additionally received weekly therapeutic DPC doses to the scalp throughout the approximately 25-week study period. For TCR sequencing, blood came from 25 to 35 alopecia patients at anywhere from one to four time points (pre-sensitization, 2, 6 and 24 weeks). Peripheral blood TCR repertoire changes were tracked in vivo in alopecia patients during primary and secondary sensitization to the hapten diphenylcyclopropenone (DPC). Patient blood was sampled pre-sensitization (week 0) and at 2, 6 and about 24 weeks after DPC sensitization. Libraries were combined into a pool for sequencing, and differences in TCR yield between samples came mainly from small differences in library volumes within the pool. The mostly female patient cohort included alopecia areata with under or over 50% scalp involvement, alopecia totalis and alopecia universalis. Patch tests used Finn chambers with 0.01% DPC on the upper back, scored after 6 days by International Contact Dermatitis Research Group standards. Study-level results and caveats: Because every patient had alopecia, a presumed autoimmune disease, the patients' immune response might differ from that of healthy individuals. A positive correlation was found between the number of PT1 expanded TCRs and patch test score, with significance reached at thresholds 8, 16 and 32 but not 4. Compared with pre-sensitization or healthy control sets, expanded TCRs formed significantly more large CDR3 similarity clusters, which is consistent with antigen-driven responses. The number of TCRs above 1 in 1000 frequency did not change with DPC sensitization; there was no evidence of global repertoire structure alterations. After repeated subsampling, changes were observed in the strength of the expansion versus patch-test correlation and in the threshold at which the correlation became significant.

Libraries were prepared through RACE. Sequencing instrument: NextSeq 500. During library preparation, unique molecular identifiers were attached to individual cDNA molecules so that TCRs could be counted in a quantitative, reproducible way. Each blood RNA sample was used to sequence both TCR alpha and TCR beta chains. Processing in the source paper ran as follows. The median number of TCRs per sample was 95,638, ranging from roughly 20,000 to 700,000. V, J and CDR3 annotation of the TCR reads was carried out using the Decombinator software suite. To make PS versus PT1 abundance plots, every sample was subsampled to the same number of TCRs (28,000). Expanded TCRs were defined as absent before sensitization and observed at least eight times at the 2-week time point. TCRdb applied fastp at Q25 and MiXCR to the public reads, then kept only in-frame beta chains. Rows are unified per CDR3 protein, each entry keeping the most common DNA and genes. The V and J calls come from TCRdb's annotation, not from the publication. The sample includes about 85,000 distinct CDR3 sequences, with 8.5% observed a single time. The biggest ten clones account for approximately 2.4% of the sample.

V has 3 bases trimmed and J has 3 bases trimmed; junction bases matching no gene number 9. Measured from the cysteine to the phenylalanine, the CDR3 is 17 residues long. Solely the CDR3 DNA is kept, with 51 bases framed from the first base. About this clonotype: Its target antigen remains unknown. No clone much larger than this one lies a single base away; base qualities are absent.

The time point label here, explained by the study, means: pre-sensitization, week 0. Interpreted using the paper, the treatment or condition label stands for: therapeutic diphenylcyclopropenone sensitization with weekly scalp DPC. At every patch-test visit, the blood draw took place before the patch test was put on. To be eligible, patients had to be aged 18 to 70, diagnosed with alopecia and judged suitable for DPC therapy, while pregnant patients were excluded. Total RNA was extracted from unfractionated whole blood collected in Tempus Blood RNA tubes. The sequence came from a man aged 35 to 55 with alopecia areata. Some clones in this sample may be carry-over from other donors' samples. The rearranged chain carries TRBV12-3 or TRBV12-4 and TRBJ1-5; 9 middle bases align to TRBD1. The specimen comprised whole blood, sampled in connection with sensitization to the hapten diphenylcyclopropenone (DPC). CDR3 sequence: CASSFAAGTGNNQPQHF. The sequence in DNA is TGTGCCAGCAGTTTCGCTGCCGGGACAGGGAACAATCAGCCCCAGCATTTT.